The rows below give T cell receptor beta chains drawn from one sample of a study of blood T cell repertoires in COVID-19. Method: immunoSEQ multiplex PCR; TCRdb's copy keeps in-frame clones and lacks some. The sample yields about 120,000 clones, more than 60% seen once. Sequenced sample: peripheral blood. Receptors originate from a man in his 70s with acute or convalescent COVID-19. The CDR3 runs from the conserved cysteine through the conserved F or W. The D gene is left open where the match is weak. Rows give clone size only sometimes, using once, few, many, or a class for an expanded clone.

j_call clone_size v_call d_call cdr3_aa cdr3_nt
TRBJ1-2 many TRBV6-2/TRBV6-3 TRBD1 CASSNGQVVYGYTF TGTGCCAGCAGCAACGGACAGGTGGTCTATGGCTACACCTTC
TRBJ1-3 once TRBV5-6 . CASSLGVSGNTIYF TGTGCCAGCAGCTTGGGAGTCTCTGGAAACACCATATATTTT
TRBJ2-5 . TRBV5-1 . CASNPGVQETQYF TGCGCCAGCAATCCAGGGGTCCAAGAGACCCAGTACTTC
TRBJ2-3 medium-sized TRBV7-2 TRBD2 CASSFHSGGRGDTQYF TGTGCCAGCAGCTTCCATTCGGGGGGGCGAGGAGATACGCAGTATTTT
TRBJ1-2 . TRBV9 TRBD1 CASSVVTAGQGDYTF TGTGCCAGCAGCGTAGTAACCGCGGGACAGGGGGACTACACCTTC
TRBJ2-6 . TRBV3-1/TRBV3-2 . CASSQDPGGANVLTF TGTGCCAGCAGCCAAGATCCCGGTGGGGCCAACGTCCTGACTTTC
TRBJ1-4 few TRBV19 TRBD1 CASSTRQGGQEKLFF TGTGCCAGTAGTACGCGACAGGGCGGTCAGGAAAAACTGTTTTTT
TRBJ2-1 few TRBV7-2 . CASSFYSGDYNEQFF TGTGCCAGCAGCTTTTATTCGGGGGACTACAATGAGCAGTTCTTC
TRBJ1-1 many TRBV4-2 . CATQGREVTEAFF TGTGCCACCCAGGGCAGGGAGGTCACTGAAGCTTTCTTT
TRBJ1-2 few TRBV19 . CASSAQGRGDYGYTF TGTGCCAGTAGTGCCCAGGGGAGGGGGGACTATGGCTACACCTTC
TRBJ1-4 . TRBV3-1/TRBV3-2 TRBD1 CASSPWTGGSNEKLFF TGTGCCAGCAGCCCCTGGACAGGGGGAAGTAATGAAAAACTGTTTTTT
TRBJ2-6 . TRBV6-1 . CASSELLPGGPGANVLTF TGTGCCAGCAGTGAACTACTTCCCGGGGGACCTGGGGCCAACGTCCTGACTTTC
TRBJ1-4 . TRBV2 . CASMGHRTPNEKLFF TGTGCCAGCATGGGGCACAGGACACCAAATGAAAAACTGTTTTTT
TRBJ1-2 . TRBV6-2/TRBV6-3 . CASSSRYYGYTF TGTGCCAGCAGCTCTCGGTACTATGGCTACACCTTC
TRBJ1-1 . TRBV6-5 . CASAATPLQRTEAFF TGTGCCAGCGCCGCCACCCCCCTACAGCGGACTGAAGCTTTCTTT
TRBJ2-3 . TRBV4-3 TRBD1 CASSQDRGGRGLADTQYF TGCGCCAGCAGCCAAGATAGAGGGGGCAGGGGGCTTGCAGATACGCAGTATTTT
TRBJ2-7 . TRBV11-3 . CASSLVDNYEQYF TGTGCCAGCAGCTTAGTCGACAACTACGAGCAGTACTTC
TRBJ2-7 . TRBV19 . CASSLNRRGYEQYF TGTGCCAGTAGTCTGAACCGAAGGGGTTACGAGCAGTACTTC
TRBJ2-2 once TRBV7-2 TRBD2 CASSLAGLASGELFF TGTGCCAGCAGCTTAGCGGGACTAGCGTCCGGGGAGCTGTTTTTT
TRBJ1-1 . TRBV19 . CASSLTEDTEAFF TGTGCCAGTAGTTTGACCGAGGACACTGAAGCTTTCTTT
TRBJ2-7 . TRBV11-2 TRBD2 CASSLDTSGFYEQYF TGTGCCAGCAGCTTAGATACTAGCGGGTTCTACGAGCAGTACTTC
TRBJ1-3 . TRBV12-3/TRBV12-4 . CATYDRFGNTIYF TGTGCCACTTACGACAGGTTCGGGAACACCATATATTTT
TRBJ1-2 . TRBV9 . CASSVGGLGYGYTF TGTGCCAGCAGCGTAGGGGGCCTGGGCTATGGCTACACCTTC
TRBJ2-2 . TRBV5-1 . CASSLGRVDGELFF TGCGCCAGCAGCTTGGGCAGGGTAGACGGGGAGCTGTTTTTT
TRBJ2-3 . TRBV5-8 TRBD2 CASSVPGLGSSTQYF TGTGCCAGCAGCGTACCGGGACTAGGATCCAGTACGCAGTATTTT
TRBJ2-3 . TRBV7-2 TRBD1 CASSSGTGFPDTQYF TGTGCCAGCAGCTCCGGGACAGGGTTCCCAGATACGCAGTATTTT
TRBJ1-2 . TRBV4-2 . CASSQETLASYGYTF TGTGCCAGCAGCCAAGAGACTCTAGCCTCCTATGGCTACACCTTC